This passage covers 26 T cell receptor beta chains from one sample sequenced in a study of a mutant IDH1 vaccine in newly diagnosed glioma listed by TCRdb under 2021. The sample's time point label is to be understood as: week 5, during vaccination. Each vaccine dose, consisting of 300 ug of a 20-mer mutant IDH1 peptide in Montanide, was administered subcutaneously with topical imiquimod. Their cognate antigens are unknown. Library construction relied on the immunoSEQ multiplex PCR assay. This is the immuneACCESS table as TCRdb keeps it, with only in-frame sequences that have V and J called. A part of the clones is gone; compared with another copy, unresolved V genes explain less than half, and the rest is unexplained. For this sample there are roughly 40,000 clones; roughly 88% appear just once. The ten largest clones take up over 1.5% of the sample. This specimen consisted of PBMCs, obtained from a glioma patient whose treatment included an IDH1 peptide vaccine. These receptors were collected from a man between 40 and 49 years old with glioma.

This clone has a single count. The genes are TRBV19 and TRBJ1-5; D unresolved. Trimming removed 5 bases from V and 0 bases from J, with 8 bases in between. This CDR3 is 14 amino acids long. The germline CDR1 and CDR2 sequences are LNHDA and SQIVND (reference sequence). The CDR3 nucleotides read TGTGCCAGTAGTCCGGCGTATAGCAATCAGCCCCAGCATTTT. This encodes CASSPAYSNQPQHF.

The chain joins TRBV4-3 to TRBJ2-5, with no clear D. The CDR3 is made up of 14 amino acids. V was shortened by 1 base and J by 5 bases, with 11 bases between the two germline ends. Germline assignment: CDR1 LGHNA and CDR2 YSLEER. The CDR3 sequence: CASSQGYTRETQYF. The DNA for the CDR3 is TGCGCCAGCAGCCAAGGTTATACCCGGGAGACCCAGTACTTC.

This chain joins TRBV7-3 and TRBJ2-1; 10 nucleotides match TRBD2. The CDR3 is 18 residues long. Germline V CDR1 and CDR2: SGHTA, FQGTGA. The V segment lost 1 base and the J segment 4 bases; nucleotides outside the gene matches: 10. DNA for the CDR3: TGTGCCAGCAGCTTAAACTCTCCGGCTAGCGGGGGATACAATGAGCAGTTCTTC. It codes for CASSLNSPASGGYNEQFF.

The chain carries TRBV28 and TRBJ1-2; tentative D call: TRBD1 (5 bases). This CDR3 comprises 14 residues. CDR1 and CDR2 from the germline V gene are MDHEN and SYDVKM. V dropped 3 bases and J dropped 4 bases, with 12 bases sitting between them. Here the CDR3 reads CASSLWGLGYGYTF. CDR3 in DNA: TGTGCCAGCAGTTTGTGGGGACTGGGCTATGGCTACACCTTC.

This clone is a singleton in its sample. The CDR3 spells CASSRGLGDTEAFF. The CDR3 region has the DNA TGCGCCAGCAGCCGGGGGCTGGGGGACACTGAAGCTTTCTTT. The chain is built from TRBV5-1 and TRBJ1-1, with D possibly matching TRBD1 (6 bases). The CDR3 consists of 14 residues. Germline-derived CDR1 and CDR2 are SGHRS and YFSETQ. The germline V and J ends were trimmed by 4 bases and 3 bases, with 13 bases remaining between them.

V gene TRBV6-5 combines with J gene TRBJ2-5; the D is unclear. The better agreement between TRBJ2-7 and the DNA end casts doubt on the J call. The CDR3 loop spans 14 amino acids. Germline lookup yields CDR1 MNHEY and CDR2 SVGAGI. The CDR3 sequence: CASSSPEPPYEQYF. In DNA form, the CDR3 reads TGTGCCAGCAGCTCCCCCGAGCCCCCATACGAGCAGTACTTC.

The chain combines TRBV19 with TRBJ1-1, with D possibly being TRBD1 (6 bases). Germline V CDR1 and CDR2: LNHDA, SQIVND (reference sequence). CDR3 length: 14 residues. The V gene lost 5 bases and the J gene lost 1 base, with 11 bases spanning the gap. Here the CDR3 reads CASSRADRNTEAFF. The CDR3 DNA reads as TGTGCCAGTAGTCGGGCGGACAGGAACACTGAAGCTTTCTTT.

The V and J genes are TRBV27 and TRBJ2-7; 10 nucleotides align to TRBD1. The J segment lost 6 bases and the V segment lost 4 bases, leaving 6 bases of the junction unmatched. CDR3 length: 14 residues. Germline V CDR1 and CDR2: MNHEY, SMNVEV (reference sequence). CDR3: CASSSLGTGAEQYF. The CDR3 DNA sequence: TGTGCCAGCAGTTCTCTCGGGACAGGGGCCGAGCAGTACTTC.

The chain carries TRBV4-3 and TRBJ2-7, with D hard to call. The V gene lost 0 bases and the J gene lost 3 bases, with 9 bases spanning the gap. The CDR3 runs 14 residues. The V gene's germline CDR1 is LGHNA and CDR2 YSLEER. For the CDR3, the DNA is TGCGCCAGCAGCCAAGATCGGTACGTCTACGAGCAGTACTTC. Protein product: CASSQDRYVYEQYF.

V and J are TRBV9 and TRBJ2-2, with a tentative D call TRBD1 (5 bases). The germline V gene encodes CDR1 SGDLS and CDR2 YYNGEE. Deletions cut 2 bases from V and 4 bases from J, with 18 bases between. CDR3 length: 17 residues. Here the CDR3 reads CASSVLGDAGRTGELFF. For the CDR3, the DNA is TGTGCCAGCAGCGTTTTAGGAGATGCAGGGCGCACCGGGGAGCTGTTTTTT. The full variable domain, its missing parts supplied by reference TRBV9 and TRBJ2-2, is DSGVTQTPKHLITATGQRVTLRCSPRSGDLSVYWYQQSLDQGLQFLIQYYNGEERAKGNILERFSAQQFPDLHSELNLSSLELGDSALYFCASSVLGDAGRTGELFFGEGSRLTVL.

The V gene is TRBV5-1, the J gene TRBJ2-5, with 7 nucleotides matching TRBD2. The junction had 3 bases not matched to a gene; V was cut back by 4 bases and J by 0 bases. Germline CDR1 reads SGHRS; CDR2 reads YFSETQ. This CDR3 is 14 amino acids long. The CDR3, as DNA: TGCGCCAGCAGCGGCGGGAGCTACCAAGAGACCCAGTACTTC. The encoded protein is CASSGGSYQETQYF. Full variable domain (outside the CDR3, taken from reference TRBV5-1 and TRBJ2-5): KAGVTQTPRYLIKTRGQQVTLSCSPISGHRSVSWYQQTPGQGLQFLFEYFSETQRNKGNFPGRFSGRQFSNSRSEMNVSTLELGDSALYLCASSGGSYQETQYFGPGTRLLVL.

This clone was observed a single time. J is TRBJ2-7 and V is TRBV10-1; D gene unclear. Germline loops: CDR1 WNHNN, CDR2 SYGVQD (reference sequence). V lost 0 bases to trimming and J lost 2 bases, with 14 bases between them. This CDR3 has 16 residues. Here the CDR3 DNA reads TGCGCCAGCAGTGAGTCTGATGGGCACCCGGCCTACGAGCAGTACTTC. Protein sequence: CASSESDGHPAYEQYF.

This clone rates as medium-sized. This chain joins TRBV7-7 and TRBJ2-1; D might be TRBD2 (7 bases). Germline lookup yields CDR1 SSHAT and CDR2 FNYEAQ (reference sequence). Between the trimmed V and J ends, which lost 5 bases and 0 bases, there was a span of 17 bases. The CDR3 is 17 amino acids. DNA of the CDR3: TGTGCCAGCAGCCCCCGGGGAGGGGGGAGCTCCTACAATGAGCAGTTCTTC. It translates to CASSPRGGGSSYNEQFF. The full variable domain, its missing parts supplied by reference TRBV7-7 and TRBJ2-1, is GAGVSQSPRYKVTKRGQDVTLRCDPISSHATLYWYQQALGQGPEFLTYFNYEAQPDKSGLPSDRFSAERPEGSISTLTIQRTEQRDSAMYRCASSPRGGGSSYNEQFFGPGTRLTVL.

This clone appeared once. V and J are TRBV5-1 and TRBJ2-7; 9 bases agree with TRBD1. Germline V CDR1 and CDR2: SGHRS, YFSETQ. There are 14 residues in the CDR3. Unmatched junction bases numbered 5, after V lost 4 bases and J lost 3 bases. The CDR3 sequence: CASSGTGRYYEQYF. CDR3 DNA: TGCGCCAGCAGCGGGACAGGGAGGTACTACGAGCAGTACTTC.

The chain links TRBV5-4 to TRBJ2-7; D possibly uses TRBD1 or TRBD2 (5 bases each). Per germline, CDR1 SGHNT and CDR2 YYREEE (reference sequence). The CDR3 totals 14 residues. V lost 4 bases and J lost 2, with 13 bases in between. The DNA for the CDR3 is TGTGCCAGCAGCAGAACCGGGACGACCTACGAGCAGTACTTC. This encodes CASSRTGTTYEQYF.

This clone was seen once. The CDR3 here is CASSSKREWGTDTQYF. For the CDR3, the DNA is TGCGCCAGCAGCTCTAAGCGGGAGTGGGGCACAGATACGCAGTATTTT. This chain links TRBV5-1 with TRBJ2-3; 8 bases match TRBD2. This CDR3 is built from 16 residues. V shed 3 bases, J shed 1 base, and the junction held 7 bases outside the gene matches. Germline V gives CDR1 SGHRS, CDR2 YFSETQ.

The J gene is TRBJ1-4, the V gene TRBV4-2; D not resolved. The CDR3 has 15 residues. The germline V gene encodes CDR1 LGHNA and CDR2 YNFKEQ. V shed 8 bases and J shed 6 bases, with 19 bases lying between them. CDR3 loop: CASGSRSGGDEKLFF. CDR3 sequence (DNA): TGTGCCAGCGGTTCCCGATCGGGCGGAGATGAAAAACTGTTTTTT.

V is TRBV7-2 and J is TRBJ2-7; possibly TRBD1 for D (6 bases). V was shortened by 5 bases and J by 1 base, with 21 bases between the two germline ends. This CDR3 comprises 17 residues. CDR1 and CDR2 from the germline V gene are SGHTA and FQGNSA. CDR3 region: CASSHDRLPGKSYEQYF. Written as DNA, the CDR3 is TGTGCCAGCAGCCACGACAGGTTGCCCGGGAAATCCTACGAGCAGTACTTC.

The rearrangement uses TRBV19 and TRBJ2-1; 9 bases align to TRBD2. CDR3 length: 12 amino acids. The germline CDR1 and CDR2 sequences are LNHDA and SQIVND (reference sequence). The V segment lost 4 bases and the J segment 14 bases; nucleotides outside the gene matches: 6. Here the CDR3 DNA reads TGTGCCAGTAGTAAGGCGGGAGGGGGGGAGTTCTTC. Translation gives CASSKAGGGEFF.

The chain links TRBV7-3 to TRBJ2-5; 8 bases are shared with TRBD1. CDR1 and CDR2 (germline): SGHTA, FQGTGA. Trimming removed 6 bases from V and 2 bases from J; junction bases left unmatched: 5. This CDR3 is built from 14 residues. The CDR3 bases are TGTGCCAGCAGTTTACAGGGGGGACAAGAGACCCAGTACTTC. The encoded protein is CASSLQGGQETQYF.

The chain recombines TRBV5-1 with TRBJ1-4; no definite D call. The V end was cut by 6 bases, the J end by 2 bases, with 14 bases between. Germline lookup yields CDR1 SGHRS and CDR2 YFSETQ. The CDR3 spans 15 residues. The CDR3 DNA reads as TGCGCCAGCACCCCCGGGGAGGGCACTAATGAAAAACTGTTTTTT. Translated, it gives CASTPGEGTNEKLFF.

This rearrangement joins TRBV5-1 to TRBJ2-3, with 10 positions matching TRBD1. The CDR3 extends over 14 amino acids. V lost 4 bases, J lost 3 bases, and 2 bases stayed unmatched. The germline CDR1 and CDR2 sequences are SGHRS and YFSETQ. As DNA, the CDR3 is TGCGCCAGCAGCAGGGGACAGGGGACAGATACGCAGTATTTT. Its protein is CASSRGQGTDTQYF.

The CDR3 DNA is TGTGCCAGCTCACCACGAGGAACTAGCGGGAGAACAGATACGCAGTATTTT. Its translation: CASSPRGTSGRTDTQYF. This rearrangement joins TRBV18 to TRBJ2-3; TRBD2 matches 11 bases. Trimming at V came to 1 base and at J to 3 bases, leaving 6 bases not matched to a gene. The CDR3 is 17 amino acids. The germline V gene has CDR1 KGHSH and CDR2 LQKENI.

The genes are TRBV19 and TRBJ2-1, with TRBD2 as a possible D gene (6 bases). Germline V CDR1 and CDR2: LNHDA, SQIVND (reference sequence). V shed 3 bases and J shed 4 bases, with 16 bases lying between them. The CDR3 loop spans 16 amino acids. The CDR3 spells CASSIKVGLRYNEQFF. CDR3 sequence (DNA): TGTGCCAGTAGTATTAAAGTCGGACTACGATACAATGAGCAGTTCTTC.

Regarding this clone: An end of the junction differs from the germline gene, which may be a read error. The genes are TRBV7-7 and TRBJ2-2; unclear D gene. The CDR3 covers 14 residues. CDR1 is SSHAT, CDR2 FNYEAQ, per germline (reference sequence). The CDR3: CASSQLTWTGELFF. In nucleotides, the CDR3 is TGTGCTAGCAGCCAACTGACCTGGACCGGGGAGCTGTTTTTT.

This clone was picked up one time. This chain connects TRBV6-4 to TRBJ2-2; a possible D gene is TRBD2 (5 bases). V shed 0 bases and J shed 6 bases, with 14 bases lying between them. The CDR3 loop spans 16 amino acids. Germline loops: CDR1 MRHNA, CDR2 SNTAGT. CDR3 residues: CASSDSIDSVAGELFF. In nucleotides, the CDR3 is TGTGCCAGCAGTGACTCGATCGATAGCGTCGCCGGGGAGCTGTTTTTT.